This entry describes one T cell receptor beta chain. Its antigen has not been determined. The input lacks base qualities; no much larger clone sits a single base away. The sample originates from a study of early T cells in non-severe SARS-CoV-2 infection (dated by TCRdb to about 2021). As for the study more broadly: Bulk RNA from unsorted whole blood was used for TCR sequencing, so alpha and beta chains could not be paired.

The CDR3 covers 17 residues, taking in both the cysteine and the phenylalanine. Solely the CDR3 DNA is kept, with 51 bases framed from the first base. CDR1 is given as DFQATT and CDR2 as SNEGSKA, both from the germline V gene (reference sequence). A distance of 21 bases separates the germline ends of V and J, which lose 7 bases and 2 bases respectively. Beyond this particular receptor, the publication reports: Matching against VDJdb was skewed toward anti-spike CD8 responses, likely underestimated virus-specific expansions, and missed private and CD4 specificities.

This was a case-control study nested in a cohort of healthcare workers in London, UK, who had nasopharyngeal swab PCR tests and blood samples taken every week. Healthcare workers were recruited between 23 and 31 March 2020, during the week of the UK lockdown, and were followed weekly for up to roughly 16 weeks. The library was obtained by 5' RACE. Sequenced on a NextSeq 500. To correct for sequencing error and PCR bias, the TCR library protocol tagged individual cDNA molecules with unique molecular identifiers. Both TCR alpha and beta chains were sequenced, and tight co-correlation was observed between alpha and beta sequence abundances in each sample. As for the authors' bioinformatics: Decombinator V4 was used to perform V gene, J gene and CDR3 annotation of TCR sequences. Expanded TCRs were defined as changing significantly between any two time points under a Poisson model with p below 0.0001. TCR abundances were normalised to the total number of TCRs sequenced per sample and expressed as counts per million. TRAV1-2 paired with TRAJ12, TRAJ20 or TRAJ33 defined MAIT TCRs, while TRAV10 paired with TRAJ18 defined iNKT TCRs. A search of VDJdb, accessed on 1 November 2021, was run for TCRs annotated to CMV, EBV and SARS-CoV-2, with TCRs annotated for multiple antigens excluded. TCRdb reprocessing: public reads trimmed at Q25 with fastp, clones called with MiXCR, in-frame beta chains kept. Merged by CDR3 protein, the rows form single entries marked with the most common genes and DNA. None of the V and J calls come from the authors' own analysis; TCRdb made them. The sample table shows approximately 100,000 distinct CDR3 sequences, and roughly 9.6% are seen once. 4.5% to 5.5% of the sample is held by the ten biggest clonotypes.

The sequenced sample was whole blood. The receptor chain draws on TRBV20-1 and TRBJ1-6; the D gene is perhaps TRBD1, on 6 matching bases. This TCR was recovered from an adult who was a healthcare worker with PCR-confirmed SARS-CoV-2 infection or an uninfected control (not recorded which). This receptor carries the CDR3 CSVIENHRVPYNSPLHF. The nucleotide sequence is TGCAGTGTCATAGAAAATCACAGGGTACCCTATAATTCACCCCTCCACTTT.